One and the same sample provided the 23 T cell receptor beta chains below, sequenced in a study of shared clonotypes between healthy human individuals. Generated by immunoSEQ multiplex PCR, the TCRdb table keeps only in-frame clones and is missing some. The sample shows a few million clones, more than 85% of them seen only once. Sequencing input: naive CD4+ T cells from PBMCs. The sample's subset: CD45RA+ positively selected. The receptors come from a man aged 18 to 35 in good health. Some clones in this sample may be carry-over from other donors' samples.

The rearrangement joins TRBV2 to TRBJ2-1; D is perhaps TRBD1 (5 bases). Trimming pared 2 bases from V and 8 bases from J, leaving 22 bases between. The CDR3 consists of 17 residues. Per germline, CDR1 SNHLY and CDR2 FYNNEI. CDR3 bases: TGTGCCAGCAGTGAATACAGGTCGCCATACGGCCTTGATGAGCAGTTCTTC. Residues: CASSEYRSPYGLDEQFF.

V usage is TRBV11-3 and J usage is TRBJ2-3; no firm D call. Trimming cost V 1 base and J 5 bases, with 10 bases left between them. The CDR3 has 14 amino acids. Germline CDR1 is SGHNT and CDR2 is YENEEA. This CDR3 reads CASSLGQSQDTQYF. CDR3 nucleotides: TGTGCCAGCAGCTTAGGTCAGAGTCAAGATACGCAGTATTTT.

V gene TRBV4-1 combines with J gene TRBJ2-3, with TRBD2 matching 7 bases. The CDR3 runs to 15 residues. The V gene's germline CDR1 is MGHRA and CDR2 YSYEKL. V dropped 3 bases and J dropped 5; count of bases not matched to a gene: 8. The CDR3 reads CASSHLAGDVDTQYF. The CDR3 nucleotides read TGCGCCAGCAGCCATCTGGCGGGAGATGTAGATACGCAGTATTTT.

This chain links TRBV4-1 with TRBJ1-5, with TRBD1 identical over 9 bases. Trimming removed 3 bases from V and 5 bases from J; junction bases left unmatched: 5. CDR1 MGHRA and CDR2 YSYEKL come from the germline V gene. The CDR3 extends over 15 amino acids. CDR3 in amino acids: CASSQTGTGYQPQHF. CDR3 bases: TGCGCCAGCAGCCAGACTGGGACAGGGTATCAGCCCCAGCATTTT.

The gene calls are TRBV2 and TRBJ2-1; 9 bases fit TRBD2. In germline, CDR1 is SNHLY, CDR2 FYNNEI. The J segment lost 4 bases and the V segment lost 8 bases, leaving 9 bases of the junction unmatched. This CDR3 is 15 amino acids long. The CDR3 loop reads CASGGGSGSYNEQFF. CDR3 coding DNA: TGTGCCAGCGGAGGGGGTAGCGGGAGTTACAATGAGCAGTTCTTC.

The CDR3 DNA reads as TGTGCCAGCTCTCCCCAGGGGGCGCTTATCGATACGCAGTATTTT. Residues: CASSPQGALIDTQYF. The V and J genes are TRBV18 and TRBJ2-3; 8 positions agree with TRBD1. There are 15 residues in the CDR3. J gave up 6 bases and V 6 bases, and 11 bases lay outside the gene matches. Germline V lookup: CDR1 KGHSH, CDR2 LQKENI.

The gene calls are TRBV6-5 and TRBJ1-2, with D perhaps matching TRBD1 (5 bases). In germline, CDR1 is MNHEY, CDR2 SVGAGI. V was shortened by 2 bases and J by 10 bases, with 8 bases between the two germline ends. The CDR3 totals 11 residues. The CDR3 loop reads CASSYEGVYTF. CDR3 nucleotide sequence: TGTGCCAGCAGTTACGAAGGGGTCTACACCTTC.

The rearrangement joins TRBV28 to TRBJ2-7; D unclear. CDR1 MDHEN and CDR2 SYDVKM come from the germline V gene. The CDR3 length is 14 residues. The V end was cut by 4 bases, the J end by 0 bases, with 10 bases between. The CDR3 spells CASSSMDGSYEQYF. The CDR3 DNA sequence: TGTGCCAGCAGTTCTATGGACGGCTCCTACGAGCAGTACTTC.

The chain links TRBV6-1 to TRBJ1-2; maybe TRBD1 (6 bases). CDR3 length: 14 amino acids. V was cut by 7 bases and J by 2 bases, with 14 bases left in between. Germline CDR1 is MNHNS and CDR2 is SASEGT. CDR3: CASNVFGQNYGYTF. The CDR3 DNA reads as TGTGCCAGCAATGTATTCGGACAGAACTATGGCTACACCTTC.

J is TRBJ2-7 and V is TRBV7-6; the D is unclear. Trimming took off 1 base at V and 6 bases at J, with 10 bases between the two ends. Germline assignment: CDR1 SGHVS and CDR2 FNYEAQ. The CDR3 is made up of 13 amino acids. The chain's CDR3 is CASSLDVGGEQYF. CDR3 in DNA: TGTGCCAGCAGCTTAGACGTTGGTGGCGAGCAGTACTTC.

The rearrangement links TRBV28 to TRBJ2-1, with D unclear. V gave up 3 bases and J gave up 4 bases, with 10 bases separating them. Per germline, CDR1 MDHEN and CDR2 SYDVKM. This CDR3 region has 14 residues. DNA for the CDR3: TGTGCCAGCAGTTTTACCGGCACGTACAATGAGCAGTTCTTC. This sequence encodes CASSFTGTYNEQFF.

V gene TRBV4-2 combines with J gene TRBJ2-7; the match to TRBD2 covers 8 bases. Germline assignment: CDR1 LGHNA and CDR2 YNFKEQ. CDR3 length: 16 amino acids. The V and J ends lost 6 bases and 2 bases, in that order; junction bases with no gene match: 12. The CDR3 nucleotides are TGTGCCAGCAGTTTTCTGAATAGCGGGGACGCCTACGAGCAGTACTTC. Translating gives CASSFLNSGDAYEQYF.

J is TRBJ2-1 and V is TRBV9; 13 nucleotides align to TRBD2. Germline-derived CDR1 and CDR2 are SGDLS and YYNGEE. The CDR3 consists of 17 residues. The J segment lost 9 bases and the V segment lost 0 bases, leaving 9 bases of the junction unmatched. CDR3 in amino acids: CASSVGVLAGGRSEQFF. The CDR3 region has the DNA TGTGCCAGCAGCGTAGGGGTACTAGCGGGAGGGAGGAGTGAGCAGTTCTTC.

The chain employs TRBV28 and TRBJ1-2; D ambiguous. This CDR3 spans 11 amino acids. CDR1 and CDR2 from the germline V gene are MDHEN and SYDVKM. V was trimmed by 8 bases and J by 5 bases, leaving 9 bases between them. The chain's CDR3 is CASGQTYGYTF. CDR3 bases: TGTGCCAGCGGCCAGACGTATGGCTACACCTTC.

The chain has TRBV6-4 and TRBJ1-2, with no clear D. With 5 bases removed from V and 0 bases from J, the gap between germline ends came to 13 bases. This CDR3 is 15 amino acids long. Germline CDR1 MRHNA, CDR2 SNTAGT. CDR3 residues: CASSPDPKTNYGYTF. DNA of the CDR3: TGTGCCAGCAGTCCCGATCCAAAGACTAACTATGGCTACACCTTC.

Remarks on this clone: The same CDR3 can be traced to other DNA sequences in this sample. V usage is TRBV18 and J usage is TRBJ1-1, with unresolved D. Trimming removed 1 base at V and 1 base at J, with 10 bases between. The CDR3 runs to 15 residues. Looked up from germline, CDR1 is KGHSH and CDR2 is LQKENI. The CDR3 nucleotides read TGTGCCAGCTCACCACGCGAAGGGAAGAACACTGAAGCTTTCTTT. This codes for CASSPREGKNTEAFF.

The gene calls are TRBV15 and TRBJ2-3; D is uncertain. The CDR3 runs 16 residues. Germline-derived CDR1 and CDR2 are LNHNV and YYDKDF (reference sequence). V was clipped by 0 bases and J by 1 base, with 11 bases between them. The CDR3 coding sequence is TGTGCCACCAGCAGAGAGATCGGCGGCGGCACAGATACGCAGTATTTT. This sequence encodes CATSREIGGGTDTQYF.

The chain's CDR3 is CASRRTQSYEQYF. In DNA, the CDR3 is TGTGCCAGCAGGAGGACCCAGAGCTACGAGCAGTACTTC. The chain has TRBV6-5 and TRBJ2-7, with unresolved D. The CDR3 runs to 13 residues. V gave up 6 bases and J gave up 3 bases, with 12 bases separating them. Germline-derived CDR1 and CDR2 are MNHEY and SVGAGI.

In DNA form, the CDR3 reads TGCGCCAGCAGCTTTGAACTAGCCGGTGAGACCCAGTACTTC. Translating it yields CASSFELAGETQYF. The chain is built from TRBV5-1 and TRBJ2-5; D perhaps matches TRBD2 (6 bases). This CDR3 has 14 residues. Per germline, CDR1 SGHRS and CDR2 YFSETQ. V was shortened by 2 bases and J by 5 bases, with 13 bases between the two germline ends.

The V call is TRBV5-1, the J call TRBJ2-1; D gene unclear. CDR1 and CDR2 from the germline V gene are SGHRS and YFSETQ. The CDR3 contains 13 residues. V lost 1 base to trimming and J lost 4 bases, with 6 bases between them. CDR3 amino acids: CASSLRRYNEQFF. For the CDR3, the DNA is TGCGCCAGCAGCTTGAGACGGTACAATGAGCAGTTCTTC.

This sequence joins TRBV28 and TRBJ1-1; TRBD1 matches 9 bases. The V and J ends lost 1 base and 6 bases, in that order; junction bases with no gene match: 9. Germline CDR1 is MDHEN and CDR2 is SYDVKM. The CDR3 length is 16 residues. The CDR3 spells CASSLSIGTGSAEAFF. CDR3 nucleotide sequence: TGTGCCAGCAGTTTATCTATTGGGACAGGGAGCGCTGAAGCTTTCTTT.

A remark on this clone: Different DNA sequences within this sample yield the same CDR3. The rearrangement joins TRBV28 to TRBJ2-6; D is undetermined. The CDR3 contains 14 residues. Germline CDR1 MDHEN, CDR2 SYDVKM. Trimming shortened V by 5 bases and J by 3 bases, and 8 bases separated the two germline ends. This CDR3 reads CASSPSGGANVLTF. CDR3 coding DNA: TGTGCCAGCAGTCCCTCGGGTGGGGCCAACGTCCTGACTTTC.

The chain recombines TRBV11-2 with TRBJ2-1; D might be TRBD1 (5 bases). Trimming cost V 3 bases and J 4 bases, with 10 bases left between them. This CDR3 has 14 amino acids. CDR1 SGHAT and CDR2 FQNNGV come from the germline V gene. The CDR3 sequence is CASSFSRVYNEQFF. The CDR3 DNA follows: TGTGCCAGCAGCTTCTCCAGGGTATACAATGAGCAGTTCTTC.